This note documents a single T cell receptor (beta chain) sequence. This sample stems from a study of blood T cell repertoires in COVID-19. Losses at the gene ends were 5 bases for V and 0 bases for J; bases not matched to a gene: 5. Germline CDR1 SGHVS, CDR2 FNYEAQ. CDR3 length: 16 residues. TCRdb's copy holds only in-frame clones and misses some; the assay was immunoSEQ multiplex PCR. Of 100,000 to 150,000 clones in the sample, roughly 90% were seen once. The sample was peripheral blood. The receptor's source is a man between 45 and 60 years old with acute or convalescent COVID-19. The rearrangement uses TRBV7-6 and TRBJ2-1, with 9 bases that match TRBD1. DNA of the CDR3: TGTGCCAGCAGCCCGAGGACAGGGGCCTCCTACAATGAGCAGTTCTTC. Protein: CASSPRTGASYNEQFF.